This T cell receptor (beta chain) originates from a study of T cells in localized non-small cell lung cancer. Generated by immunoSEQ multiplex PCR, the TCRdb table keeps only in-frame clones and is missing some. The repertoire holds 2,000 to 3,000 clones, roughly two fifths seen once, with about 12% in the top ten. Germline values: CDR1 MNHGY, CDR2 SVAAGI. This CDR3 region has 15 residues. Trimming removed 3 bases from V and 1 base from J, with 7 bases in between. This clone has more than one count but fewer than ten. Its antigen remains unknown. Notes on the study in general: Tumor samples were not multi-region, leaving intratumor heterogeneity unexcluded. Exceeding tumor, uninvolved adjacent lung had the highest T cell clonality.

The sequence derives from a male donor at least 60 years old with stage I squamous cell lung carcinoma. The starting material was lung tumor tissue, obtained before any cancer treatment. The gene calls are TRBV6-9 and TRBJ2-6, with D perhaps TRBD1 (6 bases). The CDR3 bases are TGTGCCAGCAGTTACGGGACATCTGGGGCCAACGTCCTGACTTTC. It codes for CASSYGTSGANVLTF.